One T cell receptor beta chain is described in this entry. This sample stems from a study of blood T cell repertoires in COVID-19. The length of the CDR3 is 15 residues. V lost 2 bases, J lost 7 bases, and 10 bases stayed unmatched. Germline CDR1 and CDR2: MGHRA and YSYEKL. Clones were read by immunoSEQ multiplex PCR, and TCRdb kept only the in-frame ones, dropping some. The sample lists about 94,000 clones; 75% to 85% were seen once. Source material: peripheral blood. The chain carries TRBV4-1 and TRBJ2-7; 8 nucleotides align to TRBD1. The receptor was isolated from a human donor in a cohort sampled during active COVID-19. The DNA for the CDR3 is TGCGCCAGCAGCCAACCCCGGACAGGGTCCACGGAGCAGTACTTC. It yields the protein CASSQPRTGSTEQYF.